This entry lists 30 T cell receptor beta chains sequenced from one sample in a study of OX40 agonist ivuxolimab in advanced cancers. Some clones are missing from TCRdb's copy, which holds only in-frame ones; the method was immunoSEQ multiplex PCR. The table lists about 87,000 clones, over 65% of them singletons. This material consisted of CD4+ or CD8+ T cells sorted from blood, taken in a trial of the OX40 agonist ivuxolimab. All receptors derive from an adult with an advanced solid tumor such as melanoma, head and neck, liver or kidney cancer.

V usage is TRBV6-5 and J usage is TRBJ2-2; D perhaps matches TRBD1 (6 bases). The germline CDR1 and CDR2 sequences are MNHEY and SVGAGI. This CDR3 has 14 residues. The V end was cut by 7 bases, the J end by 4 bases, with 13 bases between. For the CDR3, the DNA is TGTGCCAGCATGAGACAGGAGCGCACCGGGGAGCTGTTTTTT. It encodes CASMRQERTGELFF.

The chain uses TRBV6-5 and TRBJ1-5, with D uncertain. The CDR3 contains 13 residues. Trimming removed 8 bases at V and 5 bases at J, with 13 bases between. In germline, CDR1 is MNHEY, CDR2 SVGAGI. CDR3 sequence (DNA): TGTGCCAGCGGAGACAATTTCGATCAGCCCCAGCATTTT. Its translation is CASGDNFDQPQHF.

V gene TRBV19 combines with J gene TRBJ1-5, with TRBD1 identical over 7 bases. In germline, CDR1 is LNHDA, CDR2 SQIVND (reference sequence). The CDR3 consists of 15 residues. V was pared by 6 bases and J by 2 bases, with 7 bases of the junction left unmatched. CDR3 DNA: TGTGCCAGTAGCCCCACCGGGACAGGCAATCAGCCCCAGCATTTT. This sequence encodes CASSPTGTGNQPQHF. The full variable domain, rest sourced from reference TRBV19 and TRBJ1-5, is DGGITQSPKYLFRKEGQNVTLSCEQNLNHDAMYWYRQDPGQGLRLIYYSQIVNDFQKGDIAEGYSVSREKKESFPLTVTSAQKNPTAFYLCASSPTGTGNQPQHFGDGTRLSIL.

V and J are TRBV30 and TRBJ1-2; D unclear. V was trimmed by 3 bases and J by 1 base, leaving 12 bases between them. CDR1 and CDR2 from the germline V gene are GTSNPN and SVGIG (reference sequence). The length of the CDR3 is 14 residues. CDR3 in DNA: TGTGCCTGGAGCGACCTCGGCTATAACTATGGCTACACCTTC. It encodes CAWSDLGYNYGYTF.

This clone was picked up one time. The genes are TRBV10-3 and TRBJ1-1, with TRBD1 as a possible D gene (5 bases). The germline V and J ends were trimmed by 7 bases and 1 base, with 13 bases remaining between them. The CDR3 covers 14 residues. Germline-derived CDR1 and CDR2 are ENHRY and SYGVKD. The CDR3: CAINRDGKNTEAFF. The CDR3 nucleotides are TGTGCCATCAACCGGGACGGAAAGAACACTGAAGCTTTCTTT.

The V gene is TRBV30, the J gene TRBJ1-2; D might be TRBD1 (5 bases). In germline, CDR1 is GTSNPN, CDR2 SVGIG (reference sequence). The CDR3 totals 13 residues. V shed 2 bases and J shed 5 bases, with 12 bases lying between them. The CDR3 nucleotides are TGTGCCTGGAGTCCGGACATAATTTATGGCTACACCTTC. It encodes CAWSPDIIYGYTF.

In its sample, this clone was seen a few times. The V gene is TRBV2, the J gene TRBJ2-1, with 10 bases lining up with TRBD2. This CDR3 comprises 15 residues. The V gene end was trimmed by 4 bases and the J gene end by 4 bases; junction bases not matched to a gene: 4. The germline gives CDR1 SNHLY, CDR2 FYNNEI. CDR3: CASSGGTSAYNEQFF. CDR3 nucleotides: TGTGCCAGCAGTGGAGGGACTAGCGCATACAATGAGCAGTTCTTC. The full variable domain, rest sourced from reference TRBV2 and TRBJ2-1, is EPEVTQTPSHQVTQMGQEVILRCVPISNHLYFYWYRQILGQKVEFLVSFYNNEISEKSEIFDDQFSVERPDGSNFTLKIRSTKLEDSAMYFCASSGGTSAYNEQFFGPGTRLTVL.

The V and J genes are TRBV6-5 and TRBJ1-2; 7 bases are shared with TRBD1. The CDR3 loop spans 13 amino acids. Germline CDR1 MNHEY, CDR2 SVGAGI. V was clipped by 8 bases and J by 4 bases; unmatched bases: 7. The CDR3 loop reads CASGLQGSYGYTF. The CDR3 DNA follows: TGTGCCAGCGGATTACAGGGGTCCTATGGCTACACCTTC.

The chain is built from TRBV6-5 and TRBJ1-3; D gene ambiguous. The germline V and J ends were trimmed by 3 bases and 9 bases, with 9 bases remaining between them. The CDR3 runs to 12 residues. CDR1 is MNHEY, CDR2 SVGAGI, per germline. CDR3 residues: CASSYKFGTIYF. CDR3 in DNA: TGTGCCAGCAGTTATAAATTTGGCACCATATATTTT.

This chain uses TRBV29-1 with TRBJ1-1, with D uncertain. CDR1 and CDR2 (germline): SQVTM, ANQGSEA. This CDR3 spans 10 amino acids. Trimming pared 5 bases from V and 7 bases from J, leaving 8 bases between. CDR3 residues: CSVFRVEAFF. In DNA, the CDR3 is TGCAGCGTTTTCCGGGTTGAAGCTTTCTTT.

The chain carries TRBV5-6 and TRBJ2-5; weak D call: TRBD2 (7 bases). V was trimmed by 4 bases and J by 7 bases, leaving 20 bases between them. Germline CDR1 and CDR2: SGHDT and YYEEEE. The CDR3 spans 15 residues. DNA for the CDR3: TGTGCCAGCAGCCCCGGGGGGCCACGCCGGGGGACCCAGTACTTC. Translation: CASSPGGPRRGTQYF.

The chain couples TRBV18 to TRBJ2-2, with D possibly TRBD2 on 6 matching bases. The CDR3 length is 16 residues. The V end was cut by 5 bases, the J end by 0 bases, with 13 bases between. CDR1 is KGHSH and CDR2 is LQKENI in the germline V gene. The CDR3 DNA reads as TGTGCCAGCTCAGCTCTAGCGCCTACGAACACCGGGGAGCTGTTTTTT. It translates to CASSALAPTNTGELFF.

This sequence joins TRBV6-6 and TRBJ1-2; 7 bases align to TRBD1. This CDR3 comprises 15 residues. CDR1 MNHNY and CDR2 SVGAGI come from the germline V gene (reference sequence). V lost 2 bases and J lost 3; bases outside the gene matches: 6. CDR3 region: CASSYEGRGYYGYTF. The CDR3 region has the DNA TGTGCCAGCAGTTACGAGGGCAGGGGGTACTATGGCTACACCTTC.

The V and J genes are TRBV10-3 and TRBJ2-7, with 9 bases that match TRBD1. V was clipped by 2 bases and J by 3 bases; unmatched bases: 11. Germline values: CDR1 ENHRY, CDR2 SYGVKD. This CDR3 has 17 residues. The CDR3 region is CAISEPGAGQGLYEQYF. As DNA, the CDR3 is TGTGCCATCAGTGAGCCTGGTGCGGGACAGGGCCTCTACGAGCAGTACTTC.

This clone was seen only once. The chain uses TRBV19 and TRBJ1-1; D gene uncertain. V dropped 11 bases and J dropped 1 base, with 14 bases sitting between them. The CDR3 spans 13 residues. Germline CDR1 and CDR2: LNHDA and SQIVND (reference sequence). CDR3 in DNA: TGTGCCTCTACATGGGGTGGGAACACTGAAGCTTTCTTT. Amino acid sequence: CASTWGGNTEAFF.

This clone was detected only once. The gene calls are TRBV4-3 and TRBJ1-5, with no clear D. There are 16 residues in the CDR3. The V gene lost 2 bases and the J gene lost 4 bases, with 15 bases spanning the gap. CDR1 is LGHNA and CDR2 is YSLEER in the germline V gene. The CDR3, as DNA: TGCGCCAGCAGCCAATCTTATCCGGGCCCTAATCAGCCCCAGCATTTT. This encodes CASSQSYPGPNQPQHF.

Details on this clone: One end of the junction varies from germline; a read error may be responsible. This chain connects TRBV6-5 to TRBJ2-1, with TRBD2 identical over 7 bases. Germline V gives CDR1 MNHEY, CDR2 SVGAGI. The CDR3 loop spans 16 amino acids. Written as DNA, the CDR3 is TGTGCCAGCAGCTACTCCTCAGCGGGGAGTGGCAATGAGCAGTTCTTC. The encoded protein is CASSYSSAGSGNEQFF.

This clone was detected a few times. The rearrangement links TRBV29-1 to TRBJ2-1, with D possibly matching TRBD1 (5 bases). This CDR3 spans 16 amino acids. The germline V and J ends were trimmed by 7 bases and 6 bases, with 25 bases remaining between them. CDR1 SQVTM and CDR2 ANQGSEA come from the germline V gene. In nucleotides, the CDR3 is TGCAGCGGAACGAGGCAGACAGCCCCCCTGGGCAATGAGCAGTTCTTC. Protein sequence: CSGTRQTAPLGNEQFF.

The chain has TRBV30 and TRBJ2-7, with TRBD1 identical over 9 bases. The CDR3 spans 14 residues. Trimming removed 5 bases from V and 4 bases from J; junction bases left unmatched: 9. Germline V gives CDR1 GTSNPN, CDR2 SVGIG (reference sequence). As DNA, the CDR3 is TGTGCCTGGGCTCCGGGACAGGGTTTATACGAGCAGTACTTC. It codes for CAWAPGQGLYEQYF. Combining the CDR3 with reference TRBV30 and TRBJ2-7 gives the whole variable domain SQTIHQWPATLVQPVGSPLSLECTVEGTSNPNLYWYRQAAGRGLQLLFYSVGIGQISSEVPQNLSASRPQDRQFILSSKKLLLSDSGFYLCAWAPGQGLYEQYFGPGTRLTVT.

The chain has TRBV7-4 and TRBJ1-5; D ambiguous. CDR1 and CDR2 from the germline V gene are SGHVT and SQSDAQ. V lost 2 bases, J lost 7 bases, and 9 bases lay in between. The CDR3 loop spans 13 amino acids. CDR3 residues: CASSLNSWQPQHF. Here the CDR3 DNA reads TGTGCCAGCAGCTTAAATTCGTGGCAGCCCCAGCATTTT.

CDR3 sequence reads: CASRLQGRSNYGYTF. The CDR3 DNA sequence: TGTGCCAGCAGACTACAGGGTAGGAGCAACTATGGCTACACCTTC. V gene TRBV2 combines with J gene TRBJ1-2, with D possibly TRBD1 on 6 matching bases. V was trimmed by 6 bases and J by 2 bases, leaving 16 bases between them. CDR3 length equals 15 residues. The germline V gene encodes CDR1 SNHLY and CDR2 FYNNEI.

The genes are TRBV2 and TRBJ1-5, with 9 positions matching TRBD1. From germline, CDR1 is SNHLY and CDR2 FYNNEI. V lost 5 bases to trimming and J lost 7 bases; unmatched junction nucleotides: 6. The CDR3 is made up of 14 amino acids. CDR3 coding DNA: TGTGCCAGCAGTCCCACAGGGGGCTGGCAGCCCCAGCATTTT. Its translation: CASSPTGGWQPQHF.

This clone has just a few counts. The chain carries TRBV7-2 and TRBJ2-3; perhaps TRBD1 as D (5 bases). The CDR3 contains 16 residues. The V gene's germline CDR1 is SGHTA and CDR2 FQGNSA. Trimming took 1 base from V and 2 from J, leaving 13 bases between them. Written as DNA, the CDR3 is TGTGCCAGCAGCTTAGGGGGCAGGGCGAACACAGATACGCAGTATTTT. It is translated as CASSLGGRANTDTQYF.

This chain connects TRBV6-5 to TRBJ1-3; D gene unclear. Trimming took off 4 bases at V and 4 bases at J, with 8 bases between the two ends. Germline values: CDR1 MNHEY, CDR2 SVGAGI. This CDR3 spans 13 amino acids. The CDR3 reads CASSSDTGNTIYF. CDR3 bases: TGTGCCAGCAGTTCAGACACGGGAAACACCATATATTTT.

The rearrangement links TRBV6-1 to TRBJ1-1, with 7 positions matching TRBD1. Germline loops: CDR1 MNHNS, CDR2 SASEGT. This CDR3 region has 15 residues. The junction had 6 bases not matched to a gene; V was cut back by 5 bases and J by 0 bases. CDR3 coding DNA: TGTGCCAGCAGTACCTCCGGGACAGTGAACACTGAAGCTTTCTTT. Its translation: CASSTSGTVNTEAFF.

V is TRBV4-3 and J is TRBJ2-2, with unresolved D. This CDR3 has 15 amino acids. The germline V gene encodes CDR1 LGHNA and CDR2 YSLEER. V was trimmed by 1 base and J by 6 bases, leaving 12 bases between them. CDR3 in amino acids: CASSQVFDRAGELFF. CDR3 nucleotide sequence: TGCGCCAGCAGCCAAGTTTTCGATCGCGCCGGGGAGCTGTTTTTT.

Comment on this clone: One junction end disagrees with the germline gene, perhaps due to a read error. This chain joins TRBV7-7 and TRBJ1-6; 8 bases map to TRBD1. The CDR3 has 13 amino acids. Germline lookup yields CDR1 SSHAT and CDR2 FNYEAQ (reference sequence). CDR3 loop: CASSRDRNSPLHF. The DNA for the CDR3 is TGTGCTAGCAGCCGGGACAGGAATTCACCCCTCCACTTT.

The CDR3: CAWRDKGGGGNTIYF. The CDR3 DNA reads as TGTGCCTGGAGAGACAAAGGGGGCGGTGGAAACACCATATATTTT. The chain links TRBV30 to TRBJ1-3; 7 bases are a match to TRBD1. The junction had 8 bases not matched to a gene; V was cut back by 3 bases and J by 3 bases. Per the germline V gene, CDR1 is GTSNPN and CDR2 is SVGIG (reference sequence). The CDR3 length is 15 residues. Filled out from reference TRBV30 and TRBJ1-3, the complete variable domain reads SQTIHQWPATLVQPVGSPLSLECTVEGTSNPNLYWYRQAAGRGLQLLFYSVGIGQISSEVPQNLSASRPQDRQFILSSKKLLLSDSGFYLCAWRDKGGGGNTIYFGEGSWLTVV.

The gene calls are TRBV6-5 and TRBJ2-2; D is unclear. Germline CDR1 and CDR2: MNHEY and SVGAGI. The CDR3 length is 16 residues. The V gene lost 0 bases and the J gene lost 5 bases, with 13 bases spanning the gap. The CDR3 protein is CASSYSIVRKTGELFF. CDR3 in DNA: TGTGCCAGCAGTTACTCGATAGTTAGGAAAACCGGGGAGCTGTTTTTT.

V usage is TRBV28 and J usage is TRBJ1-2; D unresolved. This CDR3 is built from 14 residues. Germline V lookup: CDR1 MDHEN, CDR2 SYDVKM. V lost 6 bases to trimming and J lost 4 bases, with 15 bases between them. The CDR3 DNA follows: TGTGCCAGCAGCTCGGCGGGAGGTGGCTATGGCTACACCTTC. This gives the protein CASSSAGGGYGYTF.